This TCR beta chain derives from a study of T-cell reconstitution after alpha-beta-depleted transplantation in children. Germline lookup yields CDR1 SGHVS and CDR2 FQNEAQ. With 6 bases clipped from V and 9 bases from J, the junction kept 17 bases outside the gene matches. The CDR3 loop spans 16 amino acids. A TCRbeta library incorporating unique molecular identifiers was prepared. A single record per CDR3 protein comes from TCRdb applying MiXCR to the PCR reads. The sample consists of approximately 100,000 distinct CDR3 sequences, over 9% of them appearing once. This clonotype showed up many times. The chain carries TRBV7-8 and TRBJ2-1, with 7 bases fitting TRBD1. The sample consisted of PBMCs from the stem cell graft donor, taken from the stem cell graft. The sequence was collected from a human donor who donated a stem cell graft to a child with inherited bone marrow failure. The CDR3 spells CASSSRFHTGAGEQFF. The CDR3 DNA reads TGTGCCAGCAGTTCTCGATTCCACACAGGGGCGGGTGAGCAGTTCTTC.